This entry lists 6 T cell receptor beta chains sequenced from one sample in a study of cytomegalovirus exposure and HLA in healthy donors. This table comes from immunoSEQ multiplex PCR, and its TCRdb copy is limited to in-frame clones, with some not included. The table lists 100,000 to 150,000 clones, 85% to 90% of them singletons. The sample was PBMCs. Receptors originate from a woman under 30 in good health and CMV-seronegative.

The J gene is TRBJ2-3, the V gene TRBV6-5, with D unclear. The CDR3 is made up of 14 amino acids. Germline CDR1 reads MNHEY; CDR2 reads SVGAGI. With 4 bases removed from V and 3 bases from J, the gap between germline ends came to 11 bases. The CDR3 protein is CASSLTTETDTQYF. The CDR3 DNA is TGTGCCAGCAGTTTAACCACTGAAACAGATACGCAGTATTTT.

The V gene is TRBV19, the J gene TRBJ1-1; D uncertain. CDR3 size: 12 residues. V was pared by 8 bases and J by 3 bases, with 10 bases between. Germline V gene sequence: CDR1 LNHDA, CDR2 SQIVND (reference sequence). The CDR3 is CASARTHTEAFF. In DNA, the CDR3 is TGTGCCAGTGCGAGAACCCACACTGAAGCTTTCTTT.

This clone was counted a few times. The rearrangement joins TRBV9 to TRBJ2-2; 13 nucleotides match TRBD2. Germline V lookup: CDR1 SGDLS, CDR2 YYNGEE. This CDR3 contains 16 residues. With 4 bases clipped from V and 3 bases from J, the junction kept 3 bases outside the gene matches. The CDR3 sequence is CASSPGLAGDTGELFF. Here the CDR3 DNA reads TGTGCCAGCAGCCCCGGACTAGCGGGGGACACCGGGGAGCTGTTTTTT.

V usage is TRBV10-1 and J usage is TRBJ1-1, with a possible D match to TRBD1 (5 bases). Trimming pared 10 bases from V and 3 bases from J, leaving 15 bases between. The CDR3 loop spans 13 amino acids. Germline CDR1 reads WNHNN; CDR2 reads SYGVQD (reference sequence). Written as DNA, the CDR3 is TGCGCCACCGCGACAGCTGACTACACTGAAGCTTTCTTT. It translates to CATATADYTEAFF.

J is TRBJ2-1 and V is TRBV5-1; tentative D call: TRBD2 (6 bases). The CDR3 covers 15 residues. Germline CDR1 SGHRS, CDR2 YFSETQ. The ends were cut back, 0 bases at V and 5 bases at J, with 12 bases in the middle. In DNA, the CDR3 is TGCGCCAGCAGCTTGGCGACGACTAGACACAATGAGCAGTTCTTC. As protein: CASSLATTRHNEQFF.

This clone was recorded once. This chain links TRBV12-5 with TRBJ1-2, with a possible D match to TRBD1 (5 bases). Germline V CDR1 and CDR2: LGHNT, FRNRAP. The V gene lost 9 bases and the J gene lost 4 bases, with 24 bases spanning the gap. The CDR3 is 16 amino acids. The CDR3 bases are TGTGCTAGCGCCCCAAACCGTGCAGACAGTCTCTATGGCTACACCTTC. Its translation is CASAPNRADSLYGYTF.